This TCR beta chain originates from a study of immune evolution from preneoplasia to lung adenocarcinoma. H&E slides confirmed each diagnosis, reviewed by two pathologists independently. TCRdb's table, derived via immunoSEQ multiplex PCR, lists solely in-frame clones and lacks some. The repertoire includes several thousand clones, around 80% of them detected once, and approximately 9.2% sits in the top ten. This CDR3 region has 15 residues. J was trimmed by 3 bases and V by 0 bases; bases with no gene match: 2. Germline-derived CDR1 and CDR2 are WNHNN and SYGVQD (reference sequence). Sequences were obtained from FFPE minimally invasive lung adenocarcinoma tissue. This clonotype was sampled from a donor older than 65 with lung adenocarcinoma. The rearrangement uses TRBV10-1 and TRBJ2-7; 10 bases map to TRBD2. The CDR3 here is CASSESASGSYEQYF. In DNA form, the CDR3 reads TGCGCCAGCAGTGAGTCGGCTAGCGGGAGCTACGAGCAGTACTTC.